This T cell receptor (beta chain) is from a study of Tregs in tolerant kidney transplant recipients (dated by TCRdb to the late 2010s). Context from the whole study: Transplants used related donors with nonmyeloablative bone marrow transplantation; mixed chimerism was transient in the human trials. The study applied TCRbeta sequencing to find donor-specific regulatory T cells before combined kidney and bone marrow transplantation and then followed those same cells after transplant. Overall results and qualifications from the work: The most biologically relevant and donor-specific TCRbeta repertoire appeared to be identified by expanding Tregs with activated donor B cells. Biological reproducibility was not directly addressed, though technical replication error appeared minimal. Because only a small number of patients were included, the study had limitations, and the results will need to be validated in larger populations as well as under other immunosuppression protocols. For some patients, the PCR primers changed as time went on, which meant samples from those patients could not be compared with one another at the nucleotide level. Donor-specific Treg expansion was found to exceed global Treg expansion in tolerant patients, suggesting antigen-driven rather than nonspecific expansion.

For TCRbeta CDR3 sequencing, genomic DNA was extracted from sorted cells using the QIAGEN DNeasy Blood and Tissue Kit. High-throughput TCRbeta CDR3 sequencing, which included PCR amplification with bias correction and internal controls, was done commercially through immunoSEQ. The original pipeline was this. A unique productive TCRbeta sequence was defined by the CDR3 nucleotide sequence when primers matched, and otherwise by the CDR3 amino acid sequence together with the Vbeta and Jbeta genes. To correct sorting error, sequences shared between sorted populations at a frequency ratio of 2:1 or less were removed; the rest were assigned to the higher population. Donor-reactive sequences were defined as at least 5-fold expanded in CFSE-low cells versus unstimulated cells, with frequency of at least 0.01% in CFSE-low cells. Jensen-Shannon divergence calculated on the top 100 TCRbeta sequences ranked by frequency was used to measure repertoire divergence. For any sample with multiple sequencing runs, sorting error was corrected in each run separately before the runs were pooled. The source is immuneACCESS, and TCRdb retained only in-frame sequences with V and J called. Part of the clones is not carried over; for the studies checked, unresolved V genes explain less than half of this, and the remainder is unexplained. V and J calls and clone size follow that table, whereas D and trimming were derived from the DNA. Recorded for this sample are around 78,000 clones; 80% to 95% of them occurred a single time. About 0.34% of the sample is taken by the ten largest.

This clone was observed a handful of times. It lacks a known antigen. The record has no base qualities; no much larger clone is one base away. The label giving this sample's time point can be read as: blood sample drawn before combined kidney and bone marrow transplant. Thawed PBMCs were FACS-sorted into unstimulated Tregs (CD4+CD25+CD127-), CD4+ non-Tregs (CD4+CD25-), CD4 cells and CD8 cells. Prior to Treg sorting, thawed PBMCs were rested overnight with approximately 210 IU/ml IL-2 at 37 degrees C. A few combined kidney and bone marrow transplant recipients from the ITN036ST trial were included as patients, and samples were available only from these trial subjects. Healthy control blood was processed by Ficoll density gradient to PBMCs and cryopreserved; patient PBMCs were collected before and after transplant. The source of this sequence is a human donor who received a combined kidney and bone marrow transplant. This sample comprised Tregs from blood, obtained before the transplant.

The bases read TGTGCCAGTAGTACAGGGACTAGCGGGAGGTTAGAGACCCAGTACTTC. Translated, it gives CASSTGTSGRLETQYF. This chain joins TRBV19 to TRBJ2-5; 15 junctional bases match TRBD2. The CDR3 runs 16 amino acids, cysteine and phenylalanine included. Only the CDR3 part of the read is kept: 48 bases, read in frame from the first base. Looking up the germline V gene (reference sequence) yields CDR1 LNHDA and CDR2 SQIVND. The V end gives up 4 bases and the J end 4 bases, leaving 4 bases in the junction not matched to a gene. The CDR3 plus the reference TRBV19 and TRBJ2-5 genes for the other parts give the full variable domain: DGGITQSPKYLFRKEGQNVTLSCEQNLNHDAMYWYRQDPGQGLRLIYYSQIVNDFQKGDIAEGYSVSREKKESFPLTVTSAQKNPTAFYLCASSTGTSGRLETQYFGPGTRLLVL.